A selection of T cell receptor beta chains follows, all from one sample in a study of blood T cell repertoires in COVID-19. Profiled with immunoSEQ multiplex PCR; TCRdb holds only in-frame clones, not every one. The sample contains 400,000 or so clones, around 90% of which appear only once. Sample: PBMCs or T cells enriched from blood (not recorded which). These receptors all stem from a woman aged 40 to 49 with acute COVID-19. The CDR3 runs from the conserved cysteine through the conserved F or W. Fields, in order: J gene, D gene, V gene, clone size, CDR3 protein, CDR3 DNA. D genes are given only for firm matches. Clone size appears in some rows only: once, few, many, or a class for an expanded clone.

j_call: TRBJ2-7; d_call: -; v_call: TRBV5-1; clone_size: few; cdr3_aa: CASSFDRSSYEQYF; cdr3_nt: TGCGCCAGCAGCTTCGACAGGAGCTCCTACGAGCAGTACTTC
j_call: TRBJ2-7; d_call: -; v_call: TRBV19; clone_size: -; cdr3_aa: CASSIAGGLREQYF; cdr3_nt: TGTGCCAGTAGTATAGCCGGGGGGCTGAGAGAGCAGTACTTC
j_call: TRBJ2-3; d_call: TRBD1; v_call: TRBV27; clone_size: -; cdr3_aa: CASRFKSRDRGLFWGNTDTQYF; cdr3_nt: TGTGCCAGCAGATTTAAAAGCCGGGACAGGGGGCTATTCTGGGGGAACACAGATACGCAGTATTTT
j_call: TRBJ1-5; d_call: TRBD1; v_call: TRBV5-6; clone_size: -; cdr3_aa: CASSLTGTGYRGDQPQHF; cdr3_nt: TGTGCCAGCAGCCTCACCGGGACAGGGTATCGAGGGGATCAGCCCCAGCATTTT
j_call: TRBJ1-6; d_call: TRBD1; v_call: TRBV5-1; clone_size: -; cdr3_aa: CASSFSGGGVDSPLHF; cdr3_nt: TGCGCCAGCAGCTTTTCAGGGGGTGGTGTCGATTCACCCCTCCACTTT
j_call: TRBJ2-4; d_call: -; v_call: TRBV6-1; clone_size: -; cdr3_aa: CASSEGWGVLAKNIQYF; cdr3_nt: TGTGCCAGCAGTGAAGGGTGGGGGGTGTTAGCCAAAAACATTCAGTACTTC
j_call: TRBJ2-7; d_call: TRBD1; v_call: TRBV27; clone_size: -; cdr3_aa: CASKRDRAPYEQYF; cdr3_nt: TGTGCCAGCAAACGGGACAGGGCCCCCTACGAGCAGTACTTC
j_call: TRBJ2-7; d_call: TRBD1; v_call: TRBV15; clone_size: -; cdr3_aa: CATSRNRDRPYEQYF; cdr3_nt: TGTGCCACCAGCAGAAACCGGGACAGACCCTACGAGCAGTACTTC
j_call: TRBJ1-2; d_call: TRBD1; v_call: TRBV19; clone_size: -; cdr3_aa: CASSPQLGQFYGYTF; cdr3_nt: TGTGCCAGTAGCCCCCAATTGGGACAGTTCTATGGCTACACCTTC
j_call: TRBJ2-2; d_call: -; v_call: TRBV5-8; clone_size: -; cdr3_aa: CASSPSGWGELFF; cdr3_nt: TGTGCCAGCAGCCCGTCGGGGTGGGGGGAGCTGTTTTTT
j_call: TRBJ2-2; d_call: -; v_call: TRBV5-1; clone_size: -; cdr3_aa: CASSVGLRGYTGELFF; cdr3_nt: TGCGCCAGCAGCGTGGGACTCCGAGGGTACACCGGGGAGCTGTTTTTT
j_call: TRBJ1-1; d_call: TRBD1; v_call: TRBV29-1; clone_size: -; cdr3_aa: CSVAAGTGGTEAFF; cdr3_nt: TGCAGCGTTGCCGCCGGGACAGGGGGCACGGAAGCTTTCTTT
j_call: TRBJ2-6; d_call: TRBD1; v_call: TRBV5-1; clone_size: -; cdr3_aa: CASSPGTGLIVLTF; cdr3_nt: TGCGCCAGCAGCCCGGGGACAGGTTTAATCGTCCTGACTTTC
j_call: TRBJ2-3; d_call: -; v_call: TRBV7-6; clone_size: -; cdr3_aa: CASSLAGGRDTQYF; cdr3_nt: TGTGCCAGCAGCTTAGCGGGGGGGCGTGATACGCAGTATTTT
j_call: TRBJ2-5; d_call: TRBD1; v_call: TRBV13; clone_size: -; cdr3_aa: CASSLSPRTGGQETQYF; cdr3_nt: TGTGCCAGCAGCTTATCTCCCCGGACAGGGGGCCAAGAGACCCAGTACTTC
j_call: TRBJ1-2; d_call: -; v_call: TRBV3-1/TRBV3-2; clone_size: -; cdr3_aa: CASSQEAGASYGYTF; cdr3_nt: TGTGCCAGCAGCCAAGAGGCAGGGGCCAGCTATGGCTACACCTTC
j_call: TRBJ1-1; d_call: -; v_call: TRBV30; clone_size: -; cdr3_aa: CAWSSYMNTEAFF; cdr3_nt: TGTGCCTGGAGTTCGTACATGAACACTGAAGCTTTCTTT
j_call: TRBJ1-1; d_call: -; v_call: TRBV3-1/TRBV3-2; clone_size: -; cdr3_aa: CASSQEGGGAFF; cdr3_nt: TGTGCCAGCAGCCAAGAGGGAGGAGGAGCTTTCTTT
j_call: TRBJ1-1; d_call: -; v_call: TRBV2; clone_size: -; cdr3_aa: CASSPRGARAFF; cdr3_nt: TGTGCCAGCAGTCCCCGGGGGGCGCGAGCTTTCTTT
j_call: TRBJ2-5; d_call: TRBD1; v_call: TRBV15; clone_size: -; cdr3_aa: CATSRDPRGLETQYF; cdr3_nt: TGTGCCACCAGCAGAGACCCCAGGGGGCTGGAGACCCAGTACTTC
j_call: TRBJ1-3; d_call: TRBD1; v_call: TRBV6-5; clone_size: -; cdr3_aa: CASSTGAYSGNTIYF; cdr3_nt: TGTGCCAGCAGCACAGGGGCGTACTCTGGAAACACCATATATTTT
j_call: TRBJ2-3; d_call: TRBD2; v_call: TRBV9; clone_size: -; cdr3_aa: CASSVDSVGTILDTQYF; cdr3_nt: TGTGCCAGCAGCGTAGATTCGGTGGGGACTATATTAGATACGCAGTATTTT
j_call: TRBJ1-1; d_call: -; v_call: TRBV3-1/TRBV3-2; clone_size: -; cdr3_aa: CASSQGRGRMNTEAFF; cdr3_nt: TGTGCCAGCAGCCAAGGGCGGGGCAGGATGAACACTGAAGCTTTCTTT
j_call: TRBJ2-7; d_call: -; v_call: TRBV6-5; clone_size: -; cdr3_aa: CASGGHPSYEQYF; cdr3_nt: TGTGCCAGCGGGGGACACCCCTCCTACGAGCAGTACTTC
j_call: TRBJ1-2; d_call: -; v_call: TRBV12-1; clone_size: -; cdr3_aa: CASSLRTGFGYTF; cdr3_nt: TGTGCCAGCAGCTTAAGGACAGGATTTGGCTACACCTTC
j_call: TRBJ2-2; d_call: TRBD1; v_call: TRBV28; clone_size: -; cdr3_aa: CASGSRGQHTGELFF; cdr3_nt: TGTGCCAGCGGCTCGAGGGGGCAACACACCGGGGAGCTGTTTTTT
j_call: TRBJ1-2; d_call: -; v_call: TRBV5-1; clone_size: -; cdr3_aa: CASRDGTLDYYGYTF; cdr3_nt: TGCGCCAGCCGAGACGGCACCCTGGACTACTATGGCTACACCTTC
j_call: TRBJ1-2; d_call: -; v_call: TRBV5-1; clone_size: -; cdr3_aa: CASSLGQDNYGYTF; cdr3_nt: TGCGCCAGCAGCTTGGGACAGGATAACTATGGCTACACCTTC
j_call: TRBJ1-1; d_call: TRBD1; v_call: TRBV5-1; clone_size: few; cdr3_aa: CASSWGQGMNTEAFF; cdr3_nt: TGCGCCAGCAGCTGGGGACAGGGTATGAACACTGAAGCTTTCTTT
j_call: TRBJ1-3; d_call: TRBD1; v_call: TRBV4-1; clone_size: -; cdr3_aa: CASSQTPTGGGNTIYF; cdr3_nt: TGCGCCAGCAGCCAAACCCCGACAGGGGGAGGAAACACCATATATTTT
j_call: TRBJ1-2; d_call: -; v_call: TRBV5-6; clone_size: -; cdr3_aa: CASSPANYGYTF; cdr3_nt: TGTGCCAGCAGCCCAGCTAACTATGGCTACACCTTC
j_call: TRBJ1-4; d_call: -; v_call: TRBV5-4; clone_size: -; cdr3_aa: CASSLGDKRGTNEKLFF; cdr3_nt: TGTGCCAGCAGCTTGGGGGACAAGCGGGGAACTAATGAAAAACTGTTTTTT
j_call: TRBJ1-2; d_call: -; v_call: TRBV5-1; clone_size: -; cdr3_aa: CASTLSREGAYGYTF; cdr3_nt: TGCGCCAGCACGTTGTCCCGGGAGGGCGCGTATGGCTACACCTTC
j_call: TRBJ1-2; d_call: -; v_call: TRBV19; clone_size: -; cdr3_aa: CASTLQDGIRGYTF; cdr3_nt: TGTGCCAGTACTCTTCAGGATGGTATTCGTGGCTACACCTTC
j_call: TRBJ2-2; d_call: TRBD1; v_call: TRBV11-2; clone_size: few; cdr3_aa: CASSLTFRQGAVTGELFF; cdr3_nt: TGTGCCAGCAGCTTAACTTTTCGGCAGGGGGCTGTCACCGGGGAGCTGTTTTTT
j_call: TRBJ2-1; d_call: -; v_call: TRBV7-7; clone_size: -; cdr3_aa: CASSPINSWYNEQFF; cdr3_nt: TGTGCCAGCAGCCCCATTAACTCCTGGTACAATGAGCAGTTCTTC